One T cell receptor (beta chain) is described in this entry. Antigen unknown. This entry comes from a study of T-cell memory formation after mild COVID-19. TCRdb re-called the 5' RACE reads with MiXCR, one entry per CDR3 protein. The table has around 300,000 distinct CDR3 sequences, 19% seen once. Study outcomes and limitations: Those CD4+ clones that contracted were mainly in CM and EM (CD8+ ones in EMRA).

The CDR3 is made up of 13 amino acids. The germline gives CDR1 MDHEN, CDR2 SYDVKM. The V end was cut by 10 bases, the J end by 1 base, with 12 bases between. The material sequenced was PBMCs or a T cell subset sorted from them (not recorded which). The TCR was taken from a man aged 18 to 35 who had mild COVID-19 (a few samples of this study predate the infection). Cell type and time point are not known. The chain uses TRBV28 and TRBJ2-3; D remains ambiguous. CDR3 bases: TGTGCCACCCGGAAGATGGGCACAGATACGCAGTATTTT. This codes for CATRKMGTDTQYF.